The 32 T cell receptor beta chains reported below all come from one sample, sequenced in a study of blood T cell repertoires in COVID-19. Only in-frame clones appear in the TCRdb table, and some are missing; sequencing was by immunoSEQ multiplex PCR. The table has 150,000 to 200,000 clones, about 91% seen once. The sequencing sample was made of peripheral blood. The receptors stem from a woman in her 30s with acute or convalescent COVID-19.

The DNA for the CDR3 is TGTGCCAGCAGCAGGAGTTCTAGCGGGAGGTTGGAGACCCAGTACTTC. As protein: CASSRSSSGRLETQYF. The chain has TRBV9 and TRBJ2-5, with 11 positions matching TRBD2. The CDR3 covers 16 residues. With V trimmed by 4 bases and J by 5 bases, 10 bases remained unmatched. CDR1 is SGDLS and CDR2 is YYNGEE in the germline V gene.

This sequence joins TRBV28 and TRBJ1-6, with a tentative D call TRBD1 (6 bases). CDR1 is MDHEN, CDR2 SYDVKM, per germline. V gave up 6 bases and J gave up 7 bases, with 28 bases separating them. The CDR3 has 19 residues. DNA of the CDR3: TGTGCCAGCAGCCAATTAAGGCTACAGGGACCCCTCATGAATTCACCCCTCCACTTT. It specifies CASSQLRLQGPLMNSPLHF.

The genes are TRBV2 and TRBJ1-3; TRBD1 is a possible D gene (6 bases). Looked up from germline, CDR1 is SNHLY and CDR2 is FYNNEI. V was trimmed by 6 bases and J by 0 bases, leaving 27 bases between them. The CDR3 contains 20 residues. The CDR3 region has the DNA TGTGCCAGCAGCATCTTGGGACATTACATTAAGGGCTCCTCTGGAAACACCATATATTTT. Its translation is CASSILGHYIKGSSGNTIYF.

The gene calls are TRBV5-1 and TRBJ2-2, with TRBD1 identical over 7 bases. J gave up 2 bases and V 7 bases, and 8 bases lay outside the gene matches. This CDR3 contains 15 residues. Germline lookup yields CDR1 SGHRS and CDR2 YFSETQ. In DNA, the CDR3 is TGCGCCAGCCTACCAACAGGGGATAACACCGGGGAGCTGTTTTTT. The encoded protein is CASLPTGDNTGELFF.

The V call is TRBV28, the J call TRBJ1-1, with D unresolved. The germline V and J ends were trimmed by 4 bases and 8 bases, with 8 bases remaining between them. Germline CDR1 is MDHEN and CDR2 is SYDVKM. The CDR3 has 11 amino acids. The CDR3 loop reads CASSSRLEAFF. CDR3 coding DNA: TGTGCCAGCAGTTCCCGTCTAGAAGCTTTCTTT.

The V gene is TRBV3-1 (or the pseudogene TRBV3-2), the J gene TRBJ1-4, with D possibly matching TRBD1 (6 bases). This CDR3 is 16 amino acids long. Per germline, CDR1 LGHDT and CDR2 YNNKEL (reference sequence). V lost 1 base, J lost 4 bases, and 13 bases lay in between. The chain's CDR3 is CASSQAGQGNNEKLFF. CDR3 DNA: TGTGCCAGCAGCCAAGCGGGGCAGGGGAATAATGAAAAACTGTTTTTT.

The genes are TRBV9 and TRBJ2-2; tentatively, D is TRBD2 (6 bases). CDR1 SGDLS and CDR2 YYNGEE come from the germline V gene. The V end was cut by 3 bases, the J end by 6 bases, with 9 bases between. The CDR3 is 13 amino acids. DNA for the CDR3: TGTGCCAGCAGCGACCGACTAGCCGGGGAGCTGTTTTTT. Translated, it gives CASSDRLAGELFF. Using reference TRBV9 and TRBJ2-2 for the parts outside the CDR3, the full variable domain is DSGVTQTPKHLITATGQRVTLRCSPRSGDLSVYWYQQSLDQGLQFLIQYYNGEERAKGNILERFSAQQFPDLHSELNLSSLELGDSALYFCASSDRLAGELFFGEGSRLTVL.

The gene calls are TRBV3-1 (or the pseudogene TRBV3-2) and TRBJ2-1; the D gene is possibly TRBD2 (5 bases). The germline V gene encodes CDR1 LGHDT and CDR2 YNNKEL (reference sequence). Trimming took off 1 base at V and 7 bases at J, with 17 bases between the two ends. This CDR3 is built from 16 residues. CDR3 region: CASSQVSNRWENEQFF. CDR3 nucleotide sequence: TGTGCCAGCAGCCAAGTTAGTAATCGGTGGGAGAATGAGCAGTTCTTC.

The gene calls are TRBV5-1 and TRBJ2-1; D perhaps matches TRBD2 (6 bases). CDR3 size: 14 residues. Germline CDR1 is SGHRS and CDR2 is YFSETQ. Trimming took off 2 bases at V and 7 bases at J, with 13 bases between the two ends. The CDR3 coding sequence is TGCGCCAGCAGCTTTATACAACGGGGGAATGAGCAGTTCTTC. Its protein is CASSFIQRGNEQFF.

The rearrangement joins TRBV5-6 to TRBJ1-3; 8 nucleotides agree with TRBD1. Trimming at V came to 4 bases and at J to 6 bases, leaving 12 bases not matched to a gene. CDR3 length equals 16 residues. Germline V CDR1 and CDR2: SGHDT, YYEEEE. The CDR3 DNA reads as TGTGCCAGCAGCCCATCTGCTACAGGGGGTAAAAACACCATATATTTT. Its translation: CASSPSATGGKNTIYF. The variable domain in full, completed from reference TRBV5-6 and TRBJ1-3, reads DAGVTQSPTHLIKTRGQQVTLRCSPKSGHDTVSWYQQALGQGPQFIFQYYEEEERQRGNFPDRFSGHQFPNYSSELNVNALLLGDSALYLCASSPSATGGKNTIYFGEGSWLTVV.

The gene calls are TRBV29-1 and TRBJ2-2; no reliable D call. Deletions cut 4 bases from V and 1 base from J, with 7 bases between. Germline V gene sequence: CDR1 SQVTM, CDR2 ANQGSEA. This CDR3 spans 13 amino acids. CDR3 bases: TGCAGCGTTGTTGGCGGGAACACCGGGGAGCTGTTTTTT. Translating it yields CSVVGGNTGELFF.

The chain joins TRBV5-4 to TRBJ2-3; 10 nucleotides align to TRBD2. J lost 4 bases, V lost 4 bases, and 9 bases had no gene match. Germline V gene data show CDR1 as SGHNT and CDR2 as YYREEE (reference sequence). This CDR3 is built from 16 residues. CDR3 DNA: TGTGCCAGCAGCCGGGCTAGCGGGAGTGGCGCAGATACGCAGTATTTT. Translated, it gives CASSRASGSGADTQYF.

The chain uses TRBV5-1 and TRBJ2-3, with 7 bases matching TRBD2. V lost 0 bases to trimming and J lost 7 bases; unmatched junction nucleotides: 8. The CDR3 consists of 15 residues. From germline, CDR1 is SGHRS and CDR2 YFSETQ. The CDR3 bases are TGCGCCAGCAGCTTGGCCGAGGGAGGGCCATATACGCAGTATTTT. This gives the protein CASSLAEGGPYTQYF.

The CDR3 sequence: CASSTGTTENYTF. The CDR3, as DNA: TGTGCCAGCAGCACCGGGACAACTGAAAACTACACCTTC. The rearrangement links TRBV7-9 to TRBJ1-2, with a weak D call TRBD1 (6 bases). This CDR3 is built from 13 residues. Deletions cut 5 bases from V and 10 bases from J, with 17 bases between. Germline V CDR1 and CDR2: SEHNR, FQNEAQ (reference sequence).

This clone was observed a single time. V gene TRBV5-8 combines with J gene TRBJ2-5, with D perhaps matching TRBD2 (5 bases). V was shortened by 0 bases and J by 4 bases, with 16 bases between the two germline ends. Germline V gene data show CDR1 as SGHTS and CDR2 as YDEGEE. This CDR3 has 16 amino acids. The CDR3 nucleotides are TGTGCCAGCAGCTTGGGGACCTCTAGGGCGGGAGAGACCCAGTACTTC. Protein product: CASSLGTSRAGETQYF. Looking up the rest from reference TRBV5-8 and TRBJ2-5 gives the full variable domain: EAGVTQSPTHLIKTRGQQATLRCSPISGHTSVYWYQQALGLGLQFLLWYDEGEERNRGNFPPRFSGRQFPNYSSELNVNALELEDSALYLCASSLGTSRAGETQYFGPGTRLLVL.

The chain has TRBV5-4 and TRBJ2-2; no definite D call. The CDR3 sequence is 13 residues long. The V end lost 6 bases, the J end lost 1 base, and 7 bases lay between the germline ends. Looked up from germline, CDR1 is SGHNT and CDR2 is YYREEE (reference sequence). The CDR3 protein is CASTPENTGELFF. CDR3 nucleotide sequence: TGTGCCAGCACCCCAGAGAACACCGGGGAGCTGTTTTTT.

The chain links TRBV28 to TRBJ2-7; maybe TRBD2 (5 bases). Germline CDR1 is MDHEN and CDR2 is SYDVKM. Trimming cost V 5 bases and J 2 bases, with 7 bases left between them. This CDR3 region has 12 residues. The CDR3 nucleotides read TGTGCCAGCAGTGAGGGCCCCTACGAGCAGTACTTC. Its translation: CASSEGPYEQYF.

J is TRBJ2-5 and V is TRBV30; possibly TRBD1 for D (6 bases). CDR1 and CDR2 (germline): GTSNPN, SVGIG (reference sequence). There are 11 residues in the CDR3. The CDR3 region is CAYREGETQYF. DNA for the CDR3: TGTGCGTACAGGGAAGGAGAGACCCAGTACTTC. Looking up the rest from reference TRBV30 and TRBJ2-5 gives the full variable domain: SQTIHQWPATLVQPVGSPLSLECTVEGTSNPNLYWYRQAAGRGLQLLFYSVGIGQISSEVPQNLSASRPQDRQFILSSKKLLLSDSGFYLCAYREGETQYFGPGTRLLVL.

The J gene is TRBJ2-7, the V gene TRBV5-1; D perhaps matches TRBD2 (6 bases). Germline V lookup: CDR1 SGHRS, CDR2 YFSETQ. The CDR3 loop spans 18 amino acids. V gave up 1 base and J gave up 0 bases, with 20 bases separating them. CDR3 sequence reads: CASSLWAGRTQSSYEQYF. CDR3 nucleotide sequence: TGCGCCAGCAGCTTGTGGGCGGGAAGGACCCAAAGCTCCTACGAGCAGTACTTC.

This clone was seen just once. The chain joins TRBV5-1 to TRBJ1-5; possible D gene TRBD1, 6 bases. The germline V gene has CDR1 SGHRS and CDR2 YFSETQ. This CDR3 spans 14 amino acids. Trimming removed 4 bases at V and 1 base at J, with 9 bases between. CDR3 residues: CASSPQGSNQPQHF. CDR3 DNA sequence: TGCGCCAGCAGCCCTCAGGGGAGCAATCAGCCCCAGCATTTT. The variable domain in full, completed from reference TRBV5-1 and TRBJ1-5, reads KAGVTQTPRYLIKTRGQQVTLSCSPISGHRSVSWYQQTPGQGLQFLFEYFSETQRNKGNFPGRFSGRQFSNSRSEMNVSTLELGDSALYLCASSPQGSNQPQHFGDGTRLSIL.

The CDR3 loop is CAISAEYEQYF. Here the CDR3 DNA reads TGTGCCATCAGTGCTGAGTACGAGCAGTACTTC. J is TRBJ2-7 and V is TRBV10-3; D is ambiguous. Germline CDR1 reads ENHRY; CDR2 reads SYGVKD. The CDR3 totals 11 residues. V was cut by 4 bases and J by 4 bases, with 5 bases left in between.

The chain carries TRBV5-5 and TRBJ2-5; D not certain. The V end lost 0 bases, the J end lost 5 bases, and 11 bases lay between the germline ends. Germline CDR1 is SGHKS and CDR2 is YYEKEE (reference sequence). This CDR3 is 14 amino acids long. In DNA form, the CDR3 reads TGTGCCAGCAGCTTGGTTTTAGATACGGAGACCCAGTACTTC. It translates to CASSLVLDTETQYF.

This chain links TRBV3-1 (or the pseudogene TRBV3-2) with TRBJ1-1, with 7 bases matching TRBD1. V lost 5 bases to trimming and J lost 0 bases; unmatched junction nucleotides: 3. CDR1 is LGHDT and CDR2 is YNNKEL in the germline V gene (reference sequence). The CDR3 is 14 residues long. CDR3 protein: CASSEQGLNTEAFF. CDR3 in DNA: TGTGCCAGCAGCGAACAGGGGCTGAACACTGAAGCTTTCTTT.

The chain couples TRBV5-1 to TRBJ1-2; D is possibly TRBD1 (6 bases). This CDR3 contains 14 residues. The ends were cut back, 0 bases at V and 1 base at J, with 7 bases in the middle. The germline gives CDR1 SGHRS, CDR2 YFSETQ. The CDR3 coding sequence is TGCGCCAGCAGCTTGGGGGACAATAACTATGGCTACACCTTC. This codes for CASSLGDNNYGYTF.

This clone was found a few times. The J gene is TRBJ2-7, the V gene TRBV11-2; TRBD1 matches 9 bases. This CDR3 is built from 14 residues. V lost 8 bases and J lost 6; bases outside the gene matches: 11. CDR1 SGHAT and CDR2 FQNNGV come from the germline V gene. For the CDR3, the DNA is TGTGCCAGCGGAAACAGGGGGCTTATGTTCGAGCAGTACTTC. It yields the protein CASGNRGLMFEQYF.

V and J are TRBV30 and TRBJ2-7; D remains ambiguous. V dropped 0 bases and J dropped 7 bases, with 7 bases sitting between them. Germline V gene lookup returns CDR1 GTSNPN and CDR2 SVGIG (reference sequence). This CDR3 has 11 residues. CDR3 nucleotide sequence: TGTGCCTGGAGTGTCGTAACAGAGCAGTACTTC. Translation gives CAWSVVTEQYF. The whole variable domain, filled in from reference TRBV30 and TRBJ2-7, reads SQTIHQWPATLVQPVGSPLSLECTVEGTSNPNLYWYRQAAGRGLQLLFYSVGIGQISSEVPQNLSASRPQDRQFILSSKKLLLSDSGFYLCAWSVVTEQYFGPGTRLTVT.

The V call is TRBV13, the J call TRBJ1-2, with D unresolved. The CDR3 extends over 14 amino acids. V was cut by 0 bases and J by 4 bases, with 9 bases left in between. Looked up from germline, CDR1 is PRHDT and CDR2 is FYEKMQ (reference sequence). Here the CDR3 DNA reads TGTGCCAGCAGCTTAGGAGTAGAAATCTATGGCTACACCTTC. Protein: CASSLGVEIYGYTF.

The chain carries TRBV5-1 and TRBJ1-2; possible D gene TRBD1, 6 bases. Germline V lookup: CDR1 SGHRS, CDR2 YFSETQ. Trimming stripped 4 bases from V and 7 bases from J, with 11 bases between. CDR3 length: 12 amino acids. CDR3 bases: TGCGCCAGCAGCAGGGACACATCTGGCTACACCTTC. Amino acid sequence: CASSRDTSGYTF.

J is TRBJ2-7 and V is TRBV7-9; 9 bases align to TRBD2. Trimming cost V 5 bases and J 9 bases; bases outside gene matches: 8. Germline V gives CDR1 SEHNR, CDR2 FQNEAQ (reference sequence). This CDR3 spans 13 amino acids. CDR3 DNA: TGTGCCAGCAGCCCGACTAGCGGTACGTGGCAGTACTTC. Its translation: CASSPTSGTWQYF.

The CDR3 DNA follows: TGTGCCAGCAGTTACTCGGCCTCTGGAAACACCATATATTTT. The encoded protein is CASSYSASGNTIYF. The chain is built from TRBV6-5 and TRBJ1-3; D ambiguous. Per germline, CDR1 MNHEY and CDR2 SVGAGI. Trimming removed 0 bases at V and 0 bases at J, with 3 bases between. The CDR3 consists of 14 residues.

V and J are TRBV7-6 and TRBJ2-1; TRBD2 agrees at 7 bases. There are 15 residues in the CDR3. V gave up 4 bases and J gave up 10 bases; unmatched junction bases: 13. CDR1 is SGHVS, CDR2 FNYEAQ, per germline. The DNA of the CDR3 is TGTGCCAGCAGCTACTCCGGGGGACTAAAAGTGGAGCAGTTCTTC. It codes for CASSYSGGLKVEQFF.

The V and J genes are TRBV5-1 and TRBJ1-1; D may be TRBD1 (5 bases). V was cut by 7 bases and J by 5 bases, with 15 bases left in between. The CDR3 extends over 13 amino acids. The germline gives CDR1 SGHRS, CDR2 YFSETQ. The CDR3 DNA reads TGCGCCAGCGCCAAAGAGGGGAGGACTGAAGCTTTCTTT. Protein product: CASAKEGRTEAFF.